Presented here are 8 T cell receptor beta chains from one specimen sequenced in a study of cytomegalovirus exposure and HLA in healthy donors. PCR employed 60 Vbeta and 13 Jbeta primers. TCRdb's copy holds only in-frame clones and misses some; the assay was immunoSEQ multiplex PCR. The table records some 240,000 clones, approximately 78% of them present only once. The sequenced sample consisted of PBMCs. These receptors were taken from a male donor in good health and CMV-seronegative.

This clone turned up a few times. The V call is TRBV7-2, the J call TRBJ1-1, with D tentatively TRBD1 (6 bases). V gave up 1 base and J gave up 13 bases, with 10 bases separating them. The CDR3 is 11 amino acids. Germline V CDR1 and CDR2: SGHTA, FQGNSA. The CDR3 spells CASSLVRGLFF. CDR3 nucleotide sequence: TGTGCCAGCAGCTTAGTCAGGGGTCTTTTCTTT.

The CDR3 DNA reads as TGTGCCAGCAGCTATAGCCGGGGGGGTACCTATGGCTACACCTTC. Protein product: CASSYSRGGTYGYTF. The chain has TRBV11-2 and TRBJ1-2; perhaps TRBD1 as D (5 bases). V was cut by 4 bases and J by 4 bases, with 16 bases left in between. The CDR3 length is 15 residues. Per germline, CDR1 SGHAT and CDR2 FQNNGV.

The chain joins TRBV7-9 to TRBJ2-7; D might be TRBD1 (6 bases). This CDR3 is built from 15 residues. V was shortened by 0 bases and J by 4 bases, with 13 bases between the two germline ends. Looked up from germline, CDR1 is SEHNR and CDR2 is FQNEAQ (reference sequence). Here the CDR3 DNA reads TGTGCCAGCAGCTTAGCGCGGACAGCAGTTTACGAGCAGTACTTC. The encoded protein is CASSLARTAVYEQYF.

V gene TRBV19 combines with J gene TRBJ2-7; 7 positions agree with TRBD2. The CDR3 is 19 amino acids. Germline V gives CDR1 LNHDA, CDR2 SQIVND (reference sequence). J lost 2 bases, V lost 3 bases, and 19 bases had no gene match. The CDR3 DNA sequence: TGTGCCAGTAGTATGGGCGCGGGAGCCCCCACTCCAAGTCCCTACGAGCAGTACTTC. Its translation is CASSMGAGAPTPSPYEQYF.

Worth noting for this clone: The sample contains more than one DNA sequence encoding this CDR3. The rearrangement links TRBV2 to TRBJ2-7; TRBD1 matches 10 bases. V was pared by 7 bases and J by 3 bases, with 3 bases of the junction left unmatched. Germline V gene sequence: CDR1 SNHLY, CDR2 FYNNEI. The CDR3 spans 13 residues. CDR3 nucleotide sequence: TGTGCCAGCACCCGGGACAGGGGCTACGAGCAGTACTTC. Residues: CASTRDRGYEQYF.

V usage is TRBV21-1 and J usage is TRBJ1-3. TRBV21-1 is a pseudogene locus. This CDR3 has 16 amino acids. CDR3 sequence reads: CASSIGGPGRGNTIYF. The CDR3 DNA reads as TGTGCCAGCAGCATCGGGGGCCCCGGGAGGGGAAACACCATATATTTT.

This chain links TRBV6-1 with TRBJ1-2; D ambiguous. Germline V lookup: CDR1 MNHNS, CDR2 SASEGT. Trimming took 1 base from V and 3 from J, leaving 15 bases between them. This CDR3 comprises 16 residues. CDR3: CASSEGSQKRYYGYTF. CDR3 coding DNA: TGTGCCAGCAGTGAAGGATCACAGAAAAGATACTATGGCTACACCTTC.

This clone came up a few times. The V call is TRBV5-5, the J call TRBJ2-7, with 9 bases lining up with TRBD1. Germline-derived CDR1 and CDR2 are SGHKS and YYEKEE (reference sequence). This CDR3 spans 14 amino acids. With V trimmed by 0 bases and J by 7 bases, 5 bases remained unmatched. The CDR3 nucleotides are TGTGCCAGCAGCTTGGGGACAGGGGTGGGGGAGCAGTACTTC. Translated: CASSLGTGVGEQYF.